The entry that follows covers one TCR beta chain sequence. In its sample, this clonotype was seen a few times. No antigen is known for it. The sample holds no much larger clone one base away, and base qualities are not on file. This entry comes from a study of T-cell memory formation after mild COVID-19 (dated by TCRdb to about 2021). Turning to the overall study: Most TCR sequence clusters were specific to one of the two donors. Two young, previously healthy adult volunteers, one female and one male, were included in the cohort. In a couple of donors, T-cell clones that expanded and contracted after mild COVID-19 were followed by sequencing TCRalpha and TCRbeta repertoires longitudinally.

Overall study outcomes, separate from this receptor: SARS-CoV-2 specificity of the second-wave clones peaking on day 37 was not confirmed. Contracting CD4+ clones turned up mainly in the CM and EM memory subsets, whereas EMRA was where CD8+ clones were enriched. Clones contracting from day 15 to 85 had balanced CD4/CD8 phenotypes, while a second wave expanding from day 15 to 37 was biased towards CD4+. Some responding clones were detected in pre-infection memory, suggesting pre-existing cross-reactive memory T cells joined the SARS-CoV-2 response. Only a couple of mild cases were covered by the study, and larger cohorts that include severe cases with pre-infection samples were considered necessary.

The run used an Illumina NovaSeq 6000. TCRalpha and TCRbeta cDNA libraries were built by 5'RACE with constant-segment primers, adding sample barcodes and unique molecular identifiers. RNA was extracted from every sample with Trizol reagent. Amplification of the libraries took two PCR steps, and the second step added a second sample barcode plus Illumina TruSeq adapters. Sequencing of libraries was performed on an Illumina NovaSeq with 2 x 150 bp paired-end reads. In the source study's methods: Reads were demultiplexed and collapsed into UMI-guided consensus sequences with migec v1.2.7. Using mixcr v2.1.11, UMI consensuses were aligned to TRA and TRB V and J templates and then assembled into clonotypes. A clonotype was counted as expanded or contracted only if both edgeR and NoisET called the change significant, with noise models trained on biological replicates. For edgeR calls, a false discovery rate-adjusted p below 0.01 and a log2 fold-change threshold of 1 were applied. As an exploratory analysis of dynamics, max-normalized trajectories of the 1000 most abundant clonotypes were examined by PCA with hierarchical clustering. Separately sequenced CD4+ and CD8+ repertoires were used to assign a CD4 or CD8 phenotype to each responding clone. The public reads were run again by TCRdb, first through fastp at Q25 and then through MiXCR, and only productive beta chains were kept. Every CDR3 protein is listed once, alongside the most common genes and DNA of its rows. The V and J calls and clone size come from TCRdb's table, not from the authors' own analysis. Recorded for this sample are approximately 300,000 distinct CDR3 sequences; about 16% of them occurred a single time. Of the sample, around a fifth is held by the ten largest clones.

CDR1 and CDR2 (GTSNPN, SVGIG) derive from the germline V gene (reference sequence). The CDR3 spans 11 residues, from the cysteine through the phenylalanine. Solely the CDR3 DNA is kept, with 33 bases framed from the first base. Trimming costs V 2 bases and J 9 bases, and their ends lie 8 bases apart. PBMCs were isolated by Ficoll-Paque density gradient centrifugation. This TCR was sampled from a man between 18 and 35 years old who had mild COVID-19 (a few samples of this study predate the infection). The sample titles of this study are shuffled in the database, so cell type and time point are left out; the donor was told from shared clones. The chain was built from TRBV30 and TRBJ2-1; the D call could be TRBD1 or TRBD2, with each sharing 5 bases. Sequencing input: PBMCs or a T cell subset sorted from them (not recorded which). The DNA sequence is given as TGTGCCTGGAGTATGGGGGTTGAGCAGTTCTTC. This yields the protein CAWSMGVEQFF.